The 18 T cell receptor beta chains below were found in one sample sequenced in a study of early T cells in non-severe SARS-CoV-2 infection. TCRdb re-called the 5' RACE reads through MiXCR, storing one row per CDR3 protein. The sample carries approximately 67,000 distinct CDR3 sequences, approximately 9% recorded once. The sequencing input was whole blood. The receptor source for this set is an adult who was a healthcare worker with PCR-confirmed SARS-CoV-2 infection or an uninfected control (not recorded which).

There are many counts of this clonotype. In DNA form, the CDR3 reads TGTGCCAGCGGACCACAGGGGGACGAGCAGTTCTTC. Amino acids: CASGPQGDEQFF. The chain recombines TRBV6-6 with TRBJ2-1, with TRBD1 matching 8 bases. Trimming took 8 bases from V and 10 from J; bases not matched to a gene: 7. The CDR3 consists of 12 residues. In germline, CDR1 is MNHNY, CDR2 SVGAGI (reference sequence).

This clonotype was seen a handful of times. J is TRBJ2-1 and V is TRBV6-5; possibly TRBD1 for D (5 bases). V was cut by 2 bases and J by 5 bases, with 7 bases left in between. Germline values: CDR1 MNHEY, CDR2 SVGAGI. CDR3 length: 13 amino acids. CDR3 amino acids: CASSYRGNNEQFF. The CDR3 bases are TGTGCCAGCAGTTACAGGGGAAACAATGAGCAGTTCTTC.

At least ten counts were recorded for this clonotype. The CDR3 nucleotides are TGTGCCACCAGCACCGGACAGACCCTGAACACTGAAGCTTTCTTT. Protein product: CATSTGQTLNTEAFF. The chain employs TRBV15 and TRBJ1-1; D perhaps matches TRBD1 (6 bases). CDR1 LNHNV and CDR2 YYDKDF come from the germline V gene (reference sequence). CDR3 size: 15 residues. Between the trimmed V and J ends, which lost 4 bases and 0 bases, there was a span of 12 bases.

Comment on this clonotype: Compared with germline, one end of the junction differs, possibly owing to a read error. This chain links TRBV30 with TRBJ2-5; D is perhaps TRBD2 (5 bases). CDR1 and CDR2 from the germline V gene are GTSNPN and SVGIG (reference sequence). CDR3 size: 11 residues. The CDR3 spells CAWSLEVHADF. In nucleotides, the CDR3 is TGTGCCTGGAGCCTGGAGGTTCATGCGGACTTC.

The rearrangement uses TRBV29-1 and TRBJ2-7; 7 bases are a match to TRBD1. V gave up 6 bases and J gave up 7 bases; unmatched junction bases: 9. The CDR3 loop spans 12 amino acids. CDR1 and CDR2 (germline): SQVTM, ANQGSEA. CDR3 residues: CSVGTVGLEQYF. The CDR3 region has the DNA TGCAGCGTGGGGACAGTTGGCTTGGAGCAGTACTTC.

This clonotype was seen ten or more times. The chain carries TRBV12-3 or TRBV12-4 and TRBJ2-4, with D possibly being TRBD1 or TRBD2 (6 bases each). The CDR3 length is 14 residues. Between the trimmed V and J ends, which lost 3 bases and 6 bases, there was a span of 12 bases. The CDR3 here is CASSFGGLGNIQYF. DNA of the CDR3: TGTGCCAGCAGTTTCGGGGGCCTGGGAAACATTCAGTACTTC.

This clonotype was seen ten or more times. The chain uses TRBV6-5 and TRBJ1-5; no clear D gene. CDR1 is MNHEY, CDR2 SVGAGI, per germline. The ends were cut back, 6 bases at V and 4 bases at J, with 13 bases in the middle. There are 14 residues in the CDR3. The CDR3 bases are TGTGCCAGCAGGAACCGGGCCTTTAATCAGCCCCAGCATTTT. Amino acids: CASRNRAFNQPQHF.

This clonotype was counted many times. The chain carries TRBV4-3 and TRBJ2-7, with D perhaps being TRBD1 or TRBD2 (5 bases each). Trimming stripped 0 bases from V and 6 bases from J, with 12 bases between. Germline V gene data show CDR1 as LGHNA and CDR2 as YSLEER. CDR3 length: 14 amino acids. CDR3 nucleotide sequence: TGCGCCAGCAGCCAAGATTTTATCGGGACCGAGCAGTACTTC. Its protein is CASSQDFIGTEQYF.

This clonotype came up a few times. The gene calls are TRBV6-1 and TRBJ1-5; the D is unclear. V was shortened by 6 bases and J by 4 bases, with 7 bases between the two germline ends. The CDR3 length is 12 residues. Germline CDR1 is MNHNS and CDR2 is SASEGT. The CDR3: CASRKLNQPQHF. The DNA of the CDR3 is TGTGCCAGCAGGAAGCTTAATCAGCCCCAGCATTTT.

This clonotype was seen more than once but under ten times. The chain recombines TRBV7-2 with TRBJ1-2, with D uncertain. From germline, CDR1 is SGHTA and CDR2 FQGNSA. This CDR3 is 13 amino acids long. Trimming stripped 1 base from V and 0 bases from J, with 3 bases between. CDR3: CASSLDPNYGYTF. CDR3 nucleotides: TGTGCCAGCAGCTTAGACCCTAACTATGGCTACACCTTC.

This clonotype was picked up a small number of times. This sequence joins TRBV30 and TRBJ2-5; D gene ambiguous. Germline V gene lookup returns CDR1 GTSNPN and CDR2 SVGIG (reference sequence). The germline V and J ends were trimmed by 0 bases and 4 bases, with 6 bases remaining between them. This CDR3 has 12 amino acids. As DNA, the CDR3 is TGTGCCTGGAGTGTGGGCGCAGAGACCCAGTACTTC. It translates to CAWSVGAETQYF. Based on the CDR3 plus reference TRBV30 and TRBJ2-5, the full variable domain is SQTIHQWPATLVQPVGSPLSLECTVEGTSNPNLYWYRQAAGRGLQLLFYSVGIGQISSEVPQNLSASRPQDRQFILSSKKLLLSDSGFYLCAWSVGAETQYFGPGTRLLVL.

There are many counts of this clonotype. The CDR3 DNA reads as TGTGCCAGCTCACCACCCTCGGACAGGACTAGCTACACCTTC. Protein: CASSPPSDRTSYTF. V usage is TRBV18 and J usage is TRBJ1-2; 7 bases fit TRBD1. This CDR3 contains 14 residues. J was trimmed by 9 bases and V by 0 bases; bases with no gene match: 7. Per germline, CDR1 KGHSH and CDR2 LQKENI.

This chain joins TRBV24-1 and TRBJ2-4, with 14 bases matching TRBD2. J was trimmed by 9 bases and V by 3 bases; bases with no gene match: 12. The length of the CDR3 is 18 residues. Germline V CDR1 and CDR2: KGHDR, SFDVKD. The CDR3 DNA sequence: TGTGCCACCAGTGATACTGTTGGGACTAGCGGGAGACAAAGCATTCAGTACTTC. Its protein product is CATSDTVGTSGRQSIQYF.

The CDR3, as DNA: TGTGCCAGCAAAGATCCACCTAGCGGGAAGGATGAGCAGTTCTTC. Translating it yields CASKDPPSGKDEQFF. The chain carries TRBV6-1 and TRBJ2-1; 9 bases are a match to TRBD2. This CDR3 region has 15 residues. In germline, CDR1 is MNHNS, CDR2 SASEGT. Trimming removed 7 bases from V and 8 bases from J; junction bases left unmatched: 12.

This clonotype has more than one count but fewer than ten. This chain uses TRBV7-2 with TRBJ2-1; 8 positions agree with TRBD2. The CDR3 runs 14 residues. Germline CDR1 reads SGHTA; CDR2 reads FQGNSA. The junction had 4 bases not matched to a gene; V was cut back by 1 base and J by 8 bases. The CDR3 sequence is CASSLGLASDEQFF. Here the CDR3 DNA reads TGTGCCAGCAGCTTAGGACTAGCGTCGGATGAGCAGTTCTTC. Full variable domain (rest looked up from reference TRBV7-2 and TRBJ2-1): GAGVSQSPSNKVTEKGKDVELRCDPISGHTALYWYRQSLGQGLEFLIYFQGNSAPDKSGLPSDRFSAERTGGSVSTLTIQRTQQEDSAVYLCASSLGLASDEQFFGPGTRLTVL.

The gene calls are TRBV18 and TRBJ2-3; D remains unclear. The CDR3 is 14 residues long. The V end was cut by 0 bases, the J end by 0 bases, with 4 bases between. In germline, CDR1 is KGHSH, CDR2 LQKENI. This CDR3 reads CASSPPISTDTQYF. CDR3 DNA sequence: TGTGCCAGCTCACCACCGATAAGCACAGATACGCAGTATTTT.

The gene calls are TRBV5-1 and TRBJ2-7, with D hard to call. Trimming pared 0 bases from V and 0 bases from J, leaving 7 bases between. This CDR3 is built from 14 residues. From germline, CDR1 is SGHRS and CDR2 YFSETQ. The CDR3 nucleotides read TGCGCCAGCAGCTTGGCGGCAGACTCCTACGAGCAGTACTTC. It is translated as CASSLAADSYEQYF. The full variable domain, with the rest looked up from reference TRBV5-1 and TRBJ2-7, is KAGVTQTPRYLIKTRGQQVTLSCSPISGHRSVSWYQQTPGQGLQFLFEYFSETQRNKGNFPGRFSGRQFSNSRSEMNVSTLELGDSALYLCASSLAADSYEQYFGPGTRLTVT.

The table lists this clonotype with a few counts. CDR3 DNA sequence: TGTGCCAGCATTCCGGTGGGCGGGAGGAGGGGAGATACGCAGTATTTT. Translation: CASIPVGGRRGDTQYF. The chain uses TRBV2 and TRBJ2-3, with TRBD2 identical over 8 bases. The germline gives CDR1 SNHLY, CDR2 FYNNEI. This CDR3 is 16 amino acids long. V was pared by 7 bases and J by 5 bases, with 14 bases of the junction left unmatched. The full variable domain, rest sourced from reference TRBV2 and TRBJ2-3, is EPEVTQTPSHQVTQMGQEVILRCVPISNHLYFYWYRQILGQKVEFLVSFYNNEISEKSEIFDDQFSVERPDGSNFTLKIRSTKLEDSAMYFCASIPVGGRRGDTQYFGPGTRLTVL.